The clone carrying this T cell receptor (beta chain) was detected once. Its antigen is as yet unknown. Random-hexamer reverse transcription was applied to 0.5 to 1 ug RNA. The TCR beta CDR3 was amplified by immunoSEQ multiplex PCR across 54 Vbeta, 13 Jbeta. TCRdb passed the immunoSEQ multiplex PCR reads through MiXCR, listing each CDR3 protein once. The data hold approximately 150,000 distinct CDR3 sequences, with around 93% observed a single time. This entry is derived from a study of CD8 T cells in Susac syndrome. CDR3 length equals 15 residues. The germline V gene encodes CDR1 SGHTA and CDR2 FQGTGA. V lost 3 bases and J lost 1, with 9 bases in between. The study, taken as a whole, reports: The study recognized that its TCR sequencing and HLA analysis covered a relatively small number of individuals.

The clonotype comes from a human donor with multiple sclerosis. The chain has TRBV7-3 and TRBJ2-2; no reliable D call. The source material was CD4+ T cells from PBMCs. The CDR3 loop is CASSFGRVNTGELFF. The DNA for the CDR3 is TGTGCCAGCAGCTTTGGACGGGTGAACACCGGGGAGCTGTTTTTT. Filled out from reference TRBV7-3 and TRBJ2-2, the complete variable domain reads GAGVSQTPSNKVTEKGKYVELRCDPISGHTALYWYRQSLGQGPEFLIYFQGTGAADDSGLPNDRFFAVRPEGSVSTLKIQRTERGDSAVYLCASSFGRVNTGELFFGEGSRLTVL.